This T cell receptor (beta chain) was obtained from a study of shared clonotypes between healthy human individuals (dated by TCRdb to 2018 to 2021). Broadly, across the study: The cohort included a few men and two women between 18 and 49 years of age. For each donor, three plates each were used for CD4 naive and CD4 memory, two plates were used for CD8 naive, and one plate was used for CD8 memory. Blood TCR repertoires of roughly five healthy adults were deeply sequenced to estimate repertoire size and the extent of clonotype sharing between individuals. To increase sequencing depth and limit assay-specific biases, TCR repertoire library preparation and sequencing were carried out by different laboratories using diverse techniques. Each donor's leukapheresis produced roughly between about 0.9 and 9.5 billion PBMCs. Overall study outcomes, separate from this receptor: Because the study included a small number of donors, the genetic and exposure-history diversity represented was limited. Even with the large sequencing depth, rarefaction of the sorted-subset datasets indicated that sequencing was incomplete. Pairwise subsampling indicated that sequencing depth was expected to affect the degree of clonotype sharing among donors. Sampling was restricted to blood, and TCR repertoires in tissues likely differ from the TCR repertoires found in blood. Sharing across four donors was observed for about 5% of naive CD4, about 4% of naive CD8, 2% to 2.5% of memory CD4, and about 0.4% of memory CD8 clonotypes. Estimated clonotype richness was generally larger for naive than for memory subsets. Higher generation probabilities were observed for clonotypes shared by all four sorted-subset donors than for non-shared clonotypes.

CD8 naive samples were obtained by positive selection for CCR7 among CD45RO-negative cells, yielding a CD45RA+CCR7+ population from which TemRA cells were excluded. The donors were healthy, HIV-negative adults who had no recently reported acute infections or vaccinations. All donors were Caucasian adults living in Nashville, Tennessee, USA. After blood collection by leukapheresis, PBMCs were isolated using Ficoll-Histopaque density gradient centrifugation and then cryopreserved in the vapor phase of liquid nitrogen. Analytical flow cytometry was used to check the purity and quantity of each magnetically sorted T cell population. Each sorted fraction had its genomic DNA isolated and then quantified by UV absorbance on a Nanodrop 2000c. Concerning this clone itself: Its specific antigen is unknown. No per-base quality is available; no much larger clone lies one base away.

Using the deep immunoSEQ assay, multiplex PCR amplified TCR CDR3 regions from genomic DNA. Extracted genomic DNA from each cell subset was distributed evenly across all wells of several immunoSEQ 96-well plates, and each plate was treated as a replicate. For sorted subsets, approximately 210 ng genomic DNA, equal to about 30,000 T cell genomes, was loaded into each replicate PCR. The purified libraries were quantified using a Qubit 3.0 fluorometer, sized with a Bioanalyzer 2100, and then quantified again using the KAPA Library Quantification kit. Every immunoSEQ 96-well plate was sequenced on a dedicated single-read 150-cycle Illumina NextSeq 550 flow cell. Turning to the authors' computational methods: Because the immunoSEQ output held only junctional sequences and lacked quality scores, the filtering could not match the filtering applied to full-length reads. To assign V/J genes and CDR3, sequences were annotated against IMGT germline references using PyIR, a Python wrapper for IgBLAST v1.9. Reads were removed for weak V/J assignments (E-value above 1e-6), missing CDR3, stop codons, out-of-frame junctions, or ambiguous translated residues. V3J clonotypes were defined by identical inferred V gene, J gene, and CDR3 amino acid sequence. Percentage overlap between repertoires was calculated by dividing the number of shared unique clonotypes by the size of the smaller repertoire. Repertoire richness was assessed with RTK rarefaction, the Chao1 estimator, and Recon v2.1 estimates of unobserved clonotypes. OLGA was used to compute generation probabilities for all TCRbeta clonotypes that the gDNA method yielded from a handful of donors. As stored in TCRdb, this immuneACCESS dataset retains in-frame rearrangements with V and J assigned. A fraction of the clones does not appear; measured against another copy, unresolved V genes explain less than half of the discrepancy, and the remainder lacks a known reason. D and trimming come from the DNA, and the V and J calls and clone size come from that table. The sample contains more than 550,000 clones, about 91% of them found a single time. Of the sample, approximately 24% is held by the ten largest clones.

This clonotype originated in a man younger than 45 in good health. The material sequenced was naive CD8+ T cells sorted from blood. Sample cell subset or site, as interpreted from the label and publication: CD45RA+CCR7+.

CDR3 sequence: CASSLAAGYNEQFF. The nucleotide sequence is given as TGTGCCAGCAGCTTAGCAGCGGGGTACAATGAGCAGTTCTTC. The chain is made from TRBV7-2 and TRBJ2-1, and TRBD2 matches 7 of the central bases. After removal of 0 bases from V and 4 bases from J, the junction retains 0 bases not matched to a gene. Via the germline V gene, CDR1 is SGHTA and CDR2 FQGNSA. The CDR3 starts with the cysteine, ends with the phenylalanine, and has 14 residues. Of the read, only the CDR3 DNA is kept; its 42 bases are in frame from base 1.